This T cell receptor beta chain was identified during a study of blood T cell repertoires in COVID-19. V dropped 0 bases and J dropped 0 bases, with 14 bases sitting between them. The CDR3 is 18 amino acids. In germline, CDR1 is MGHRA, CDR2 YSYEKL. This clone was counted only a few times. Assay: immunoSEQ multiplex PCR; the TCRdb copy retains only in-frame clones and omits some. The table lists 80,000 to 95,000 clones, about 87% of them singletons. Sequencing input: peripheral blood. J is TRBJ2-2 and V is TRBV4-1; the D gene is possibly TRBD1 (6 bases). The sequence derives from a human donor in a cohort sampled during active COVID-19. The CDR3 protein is CASSQDIPGTTNTGELFF. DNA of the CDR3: TGCGCCAGCAGCCAAGACATCCCGGGGACAACGAACACCGGGGAGCTGTTTTTT.